The clone carrying this T cell receptor beta chain occurred a few times. Its antigen remains unidentified. The data stem from a study of T cells after yellow fever vaccination. Template switching by 5'RACE produced TCR cDNA, adding a universal primer site and UMIs. Each CDR3 protein is one row after TCRdb ran MiXCR on the 5' RACE reads. The sample contains about 350,000 distinct CDR3 sequences, roughly 8.4% of which appear only once. Study results and caveats: CD4 and CD8 compartments shared a small share of clonotypes, likely from convergent recombination. Secondary responses were weaker yet peaked faster, day 5 versus 15. The presence of abundant clonotypes contaminating from the bulk population was possible in FACS-sorted repertoires.

CDR3 length: 14 residues. V dropped 0 bases and J dropped 4; count of bases not matched to a gene: 1. CDR1 SGHTA and CDR2 FQGNSA come from the germline V gene. The rearrangement links TRBV7-2 to TRBJ1-2; 8 bases are shared with TRBD1. This sample comprised PBMCs, obtained approximately 40 days after the first yellow fever vaccination. The clonotype comes from a man between 18 and 29 years old who received the YFV17D yellow fever vaccine. The DNA for the CDR3 is TGTGCCAGCAGCTTAGCGCAGGGGGCCTATGGCTACACCTTC. Its protein product is CASSLAQGAYGYTF.